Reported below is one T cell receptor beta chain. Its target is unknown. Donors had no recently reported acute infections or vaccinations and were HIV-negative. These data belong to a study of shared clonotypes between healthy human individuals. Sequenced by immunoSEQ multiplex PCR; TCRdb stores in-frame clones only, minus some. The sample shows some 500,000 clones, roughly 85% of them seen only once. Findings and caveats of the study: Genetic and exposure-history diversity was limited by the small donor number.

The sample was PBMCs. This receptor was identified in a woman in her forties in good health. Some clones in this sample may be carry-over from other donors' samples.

The CDR3 DNA sequence: TGTGCCAGCAGTGGTGGGGACACCATGAACACTGAAGCTTTCTTT. This encodes CASSGGDTMNTEAFF. V and J are TRBV2 and TRBJ1-1; TRBD1 is a possible D gene (6 bases). With 4 bases removed from V and 0 bases from J, the gap between germline ends came to 12 bases. Looked up from germline, CDR1 is SNHLY and CDR2 is FYNNEI. The CDR3 is made up of 15 amino acids.